This T cell receptor beta chain was obtained from a study of monozygotic twins with inflammatory bowel disease. Findings and limits, study-wide: The co-twins with IBD showed lower TCRbeta diversity (inverse Simpson) than their healthy siblings. Among patients, repertoires may have gained variability from differing immunosuppressive treatments.

On this clonotype itself: Antigen specificity is unknown.

The authors made each sample's cDNA in eight separate reactions. A 6-nucleotide sample barcode was carried by the UMIs, which template switching added. TCRdb processed the 5' RACE reads again and assigns one entry to each CDR3 protein, with no DNA. The sample's table shows about 160,000 distinct CDR3 sequences. Sequenced: blood. The clonotype comes from a human donor with ulcerative colitis or Crohn's disease, or a healthy co-twin of an affected twin (not recorded which).

CDR3 loop: CASSAQLGEQETQYF. This chain joins TRBV7-7 and TRBJ2-5; TCRdb gives TRBD1 as the D gene, but with no DNA this cannot be confirmed. The length of the CDR3 is 15 residues. Germline V gene lookup returns CDR1 SSHAT and CDR2 FNYEAQ (reference sequence).